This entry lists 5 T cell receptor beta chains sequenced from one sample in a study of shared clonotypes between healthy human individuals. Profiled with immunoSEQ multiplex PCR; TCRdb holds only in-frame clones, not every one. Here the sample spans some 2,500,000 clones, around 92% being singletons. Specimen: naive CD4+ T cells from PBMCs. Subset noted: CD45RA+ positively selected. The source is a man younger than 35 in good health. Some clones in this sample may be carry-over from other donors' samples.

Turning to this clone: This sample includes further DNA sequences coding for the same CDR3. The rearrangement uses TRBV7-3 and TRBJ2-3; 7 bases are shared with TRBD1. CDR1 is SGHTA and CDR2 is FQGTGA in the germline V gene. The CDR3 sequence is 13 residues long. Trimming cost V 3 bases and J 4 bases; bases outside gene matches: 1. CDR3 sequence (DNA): TGTGCCAGCAGCTTGACAGGGTCAGATACGCAGTATTTT. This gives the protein CASSLTGSDTQYF.

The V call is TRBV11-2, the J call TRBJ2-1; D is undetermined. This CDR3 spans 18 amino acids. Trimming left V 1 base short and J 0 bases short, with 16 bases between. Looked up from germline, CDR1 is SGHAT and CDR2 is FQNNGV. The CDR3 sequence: CASSLGGATVTSYNEQFF. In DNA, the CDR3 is TGTGCCAGCAGCTTAGGTGGCGCAACCGTAACCTCCTACAATGAGCAGTTCTTC.

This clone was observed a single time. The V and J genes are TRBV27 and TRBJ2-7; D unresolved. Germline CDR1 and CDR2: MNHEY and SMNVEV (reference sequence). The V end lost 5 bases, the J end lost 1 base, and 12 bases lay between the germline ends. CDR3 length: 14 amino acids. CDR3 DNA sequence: TGTGCCAGCAGTCCCCGCCGGACGTCCTACGAGCAGTACTTC. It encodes CASSPRRTSYEQYF.

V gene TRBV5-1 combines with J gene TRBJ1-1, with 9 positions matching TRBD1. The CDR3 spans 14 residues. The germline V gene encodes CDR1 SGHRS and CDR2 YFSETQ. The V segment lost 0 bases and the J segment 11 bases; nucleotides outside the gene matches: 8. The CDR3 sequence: CASSLVGTGYQAFF. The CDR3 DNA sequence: TGCGCCAGCAGCTTGGTAGGGACAGGGTATCAGGCTTTCTTT.

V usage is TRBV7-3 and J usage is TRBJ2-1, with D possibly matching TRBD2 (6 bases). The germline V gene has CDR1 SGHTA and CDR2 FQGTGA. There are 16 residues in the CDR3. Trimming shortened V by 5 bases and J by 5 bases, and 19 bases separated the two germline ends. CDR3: CASSLTGTVKNNEQFF. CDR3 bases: TGTGCCAGCAGCCTTACCGGGACTGTGAAAAACAATGAGCAGTTCTTC.